The rows below give T cell receptor beta chains drawn from one sample of a study of blood T cell repertoires in COVID-19. Generated by immunoSEQ multiplex PCR, the TCRdb table keeps only in-frame clones and is missing some. This sample has 200,000 or so clones, with roughly nine tenths found just once. Source material: PBMCs or T cells enriched from blood (not recorded which). Receptor source: a woman between 18 and 30 years old in a cohort exposed to, infected with or recovered from COVID-19 (not recorded which). The CDR3 runs from the conserved cysteine through the conserved F or W. D genes are given only for firm matches. For some rows the clone size is stated as once, few or many, or as a class when expanded; others skip it.

CASRRAGLYGYTF,TGTGCCAGTCGTCGGGCAGGACTTTATGGCTACACCTTC,-,TRBJ1-2,TRBV19,-
CASRLIRGPDEKLFF,TGTGCCAGCAGATTGATCAGGGGGCCGGATGAAAAACTGTTTTTT,-,TRBJ1-4,TRBV27,TRBD1
CATTDAGPYNEQFF,TGTGCCACAACAGACGCGGGACCTTACAATGAGCAGTTCTTC,-,TRBJ2-1,TRBV24-1,-
CASSLQAGGQETQYF,TGCGCCAGCAGCTTACAAGCGGGGGGGCAAGAGACCCAGTACTTC,once,TRBJ2-5,TRBV5-1,TRBD2
CATRPAGATYEQYF,TGTGCCACACGACCGGCGGGGGCCACCTACGAGCAGTACTTC,-,TRBJ2-7,TRBV6-5,-
CASSPGTAYNEQFF,TGTGCCAGCTCGCCCGGGACAGCCTACAATGAGCAGTTCTTC,-,TRBJ2-1,TRBV18,TRBD1
CASSSLSSNQPQHF,TGTGCCAGCAGCTCCCTCAGTAGCAATCAGCCCCAGCATTTT,-,TRBJ1-5,TRBV5-6,-
CASSLGTGEQETQYF,TGTGCCAGCAGTTTAGGGACAGGTGAACAAGAGACCCAGTACTTC,-,TRBJ2-5,TRBV28,TRBD1
CASSLEGDLAGGYNEQFF,TGTGCCAGCAGCTTAGAGGGGGACCTAGCGGGAGGATACAATGAGCAGTTCTTC,-,TRBJ2-1,TRBV11-3,TRBD2
CASSLGGREQYF,TGTGCCAGCAGCTTAGGGGGGCGCGAGCAGTACTTC,-,TRBJ2-7,TRBV7-9,-
CASPSGRWSYNEQFF,TGTGCCAGCCCAAGCGGGAGGTGGTCCTACAATGAGCAGTTCTTC,few,TRBJ2-1,TRBV21-1,-
CASSPVGRDEQFF,TGTGCCAGCTCACCAGTAGGGCGGGATGAGCAGTTCTTC,-,TRBJ2-1,TRBV18,-
CASSPPGQGRNQPQHF,TGTGCCAGCTCACCACCGGGACAGGGTAGGAATCAGCCCCAGCATTTT,-,TRBJ1-5,TRBV18,TRBD1
CASSLEGTSEFF,TGTGCCAGCAGCTTGGAAGGGACTAGCGAGTTCTTC,-,TRBJ2-1,TRBV5-4,TRBD2